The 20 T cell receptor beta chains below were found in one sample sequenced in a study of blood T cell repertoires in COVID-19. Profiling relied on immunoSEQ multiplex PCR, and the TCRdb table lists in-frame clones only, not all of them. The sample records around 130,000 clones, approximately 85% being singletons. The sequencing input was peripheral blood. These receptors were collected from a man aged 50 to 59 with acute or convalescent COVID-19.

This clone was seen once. CDR3 protein: CASSDRGNQPQHF. The CDR3 DNA sequence: TGTGCCAGCAGCGACAGGGGGAATCAGCCCCAGCATTTT. The V call is TRBV6-5, the J call TRBJ1-5; 9 nucleotides align to TRBD1. The junction had 1 base not matched to a gene; V was cut back by 6 bases and J by 4 bases. Germline CDR1 reads MNHEY; CDR2 reads SVGAGI. The CDR3 runs to 13 residues.

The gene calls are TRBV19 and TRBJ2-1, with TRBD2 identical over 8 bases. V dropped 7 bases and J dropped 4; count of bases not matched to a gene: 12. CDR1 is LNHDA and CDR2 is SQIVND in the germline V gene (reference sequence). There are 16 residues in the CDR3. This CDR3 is CASTWRGVSGYNEQFF. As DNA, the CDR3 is TGTGCCAGTACTTGGCGGGGGGTATCGGGGTACAATGAGCAGTTCTTC.

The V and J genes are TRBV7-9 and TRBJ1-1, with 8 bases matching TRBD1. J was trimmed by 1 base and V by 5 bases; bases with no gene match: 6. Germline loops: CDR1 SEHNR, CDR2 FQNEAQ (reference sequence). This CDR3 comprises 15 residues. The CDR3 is CASSTWDRRNTEAFF. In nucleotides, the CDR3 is TGTGCCAGCAGCACCTGGGACAGGAGGAACACTGAAGCTTTCTTT.

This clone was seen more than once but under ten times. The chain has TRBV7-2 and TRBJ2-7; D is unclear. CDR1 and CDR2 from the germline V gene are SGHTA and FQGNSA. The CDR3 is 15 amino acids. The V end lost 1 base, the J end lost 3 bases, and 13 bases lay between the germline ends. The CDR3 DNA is TGTGCCAGCAGCTTAGGAGCACAGTCAATCTACGAGCAGTACTTC. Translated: CASSLGAQSIYEQYF.

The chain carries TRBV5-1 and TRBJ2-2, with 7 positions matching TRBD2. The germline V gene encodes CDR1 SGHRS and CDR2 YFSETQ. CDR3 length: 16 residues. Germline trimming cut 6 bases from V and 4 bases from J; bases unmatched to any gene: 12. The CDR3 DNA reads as TGCGCCAGCAACAGAAGGACTAGGTCACTCACCGGGGAGCTGTTTTTT. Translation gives CASNRRTRSLTGELFF.

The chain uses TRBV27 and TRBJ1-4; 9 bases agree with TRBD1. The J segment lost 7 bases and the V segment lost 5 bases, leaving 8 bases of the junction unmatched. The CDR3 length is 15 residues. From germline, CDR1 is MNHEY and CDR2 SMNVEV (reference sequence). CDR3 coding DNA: TGTGCCAGCAGTAGGGATGGGACAGGGTCTGAAAAACTGTTTTTT. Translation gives CASSRDGTGSEKLFF.

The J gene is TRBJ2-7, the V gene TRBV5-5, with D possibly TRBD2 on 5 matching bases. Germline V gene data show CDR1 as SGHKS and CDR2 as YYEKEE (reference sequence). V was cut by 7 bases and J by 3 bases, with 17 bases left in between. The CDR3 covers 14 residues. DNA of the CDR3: TGTGCCAGCCATGGTGCAGCGGAATTCTACGAGCAGTACTTC. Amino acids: CASHGAAEFYEQYF.

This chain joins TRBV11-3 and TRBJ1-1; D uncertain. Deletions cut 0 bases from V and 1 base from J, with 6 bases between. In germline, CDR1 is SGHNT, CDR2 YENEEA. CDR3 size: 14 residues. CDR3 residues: CASSLDSRNTEAFF. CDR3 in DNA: TGTGCCAGCAGCTTAGATAGTAGGAACACTGAAGCTTTCTTT.

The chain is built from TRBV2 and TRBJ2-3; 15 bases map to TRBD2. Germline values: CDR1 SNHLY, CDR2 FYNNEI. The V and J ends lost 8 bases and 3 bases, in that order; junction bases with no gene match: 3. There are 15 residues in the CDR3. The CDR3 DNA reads TGTGCCAGCGGACTAGCGGGAGGGCCAACAGATACGCAGTATTTT. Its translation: CASGLAGGPTDTQYF. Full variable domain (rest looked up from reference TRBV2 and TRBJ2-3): EPEVTQTPSHQVTQMGQEVILRCVPISNHLYFYWYRQILGQKVEFLVSFYNNEISEKSEIFDDQFSVERPDGSNFTLKIRSTKLEDSAMYFCASGLAGGPTDTQYFGPGTRLTVL.

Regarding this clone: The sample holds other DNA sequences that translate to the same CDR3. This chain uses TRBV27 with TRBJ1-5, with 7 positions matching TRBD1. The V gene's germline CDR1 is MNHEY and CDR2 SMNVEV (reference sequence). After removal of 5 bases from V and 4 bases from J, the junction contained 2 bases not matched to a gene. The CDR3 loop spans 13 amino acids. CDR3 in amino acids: CASSPGGNQPQHF. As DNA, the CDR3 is TGTGCCAGCAGTCCAGGGGGGAATCAGCCCCAGCATTTT.

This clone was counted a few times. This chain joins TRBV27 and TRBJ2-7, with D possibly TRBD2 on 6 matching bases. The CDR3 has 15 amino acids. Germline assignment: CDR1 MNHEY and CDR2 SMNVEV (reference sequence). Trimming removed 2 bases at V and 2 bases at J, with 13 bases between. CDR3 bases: TGTGCCAGCAGTTTAAGTGGCGGGGAGGCCTACGAGCAGTACTTC. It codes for CASSLSGGEAYEQYF.

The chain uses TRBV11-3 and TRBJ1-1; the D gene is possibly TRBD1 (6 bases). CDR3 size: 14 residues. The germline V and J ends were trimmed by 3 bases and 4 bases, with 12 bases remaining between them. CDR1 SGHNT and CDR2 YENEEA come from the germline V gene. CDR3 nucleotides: TGTGCCAGCAGCTTTTCAGACAGGACCACTGAAGCTTTCTTT. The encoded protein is CASSFSDRTTEAFF.

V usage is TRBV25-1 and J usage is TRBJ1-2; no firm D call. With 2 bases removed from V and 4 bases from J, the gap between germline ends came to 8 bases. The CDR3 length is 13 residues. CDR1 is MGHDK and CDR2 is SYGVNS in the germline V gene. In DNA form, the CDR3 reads TGTGCCAGCAGTGAACACCCGGGCTATGGCTACACCTTC. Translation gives CASSEHPGYGYTF.

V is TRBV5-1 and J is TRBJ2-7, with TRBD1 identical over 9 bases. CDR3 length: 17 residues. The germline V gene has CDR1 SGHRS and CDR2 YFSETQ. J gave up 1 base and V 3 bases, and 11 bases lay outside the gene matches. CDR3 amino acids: CASSWELQGARSYEQYF. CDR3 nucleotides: TGCGCCAGCAGCTGGGAATTACAGGGGGCTAGGTCCTACGAGCAGTACTTC.

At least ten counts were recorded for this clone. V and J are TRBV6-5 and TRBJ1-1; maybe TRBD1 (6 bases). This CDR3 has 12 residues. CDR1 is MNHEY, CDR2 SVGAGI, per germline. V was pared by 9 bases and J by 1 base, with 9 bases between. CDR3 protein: CASQQGNTEAFF. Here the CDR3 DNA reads TGTGCCAGTCAACAGGGGAACACTGAAGCTTTCTTT.

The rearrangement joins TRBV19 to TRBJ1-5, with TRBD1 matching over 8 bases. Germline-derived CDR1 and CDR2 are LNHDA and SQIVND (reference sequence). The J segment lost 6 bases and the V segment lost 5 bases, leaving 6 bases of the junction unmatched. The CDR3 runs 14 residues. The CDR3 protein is CASSPTGAGQPQHF. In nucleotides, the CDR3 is TGTGCCAGTAGTCCGACAGGGGCGGGTCAGCCCCAGCATTTT.

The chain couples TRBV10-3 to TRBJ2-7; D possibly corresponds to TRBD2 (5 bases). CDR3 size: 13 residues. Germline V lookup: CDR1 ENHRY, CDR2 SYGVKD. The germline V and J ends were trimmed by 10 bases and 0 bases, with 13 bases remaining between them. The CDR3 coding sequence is TGTGCCACCAAGGACTGGAACTCCTACGAGCAGTACTTC. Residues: CATKDWNSYEQYF.

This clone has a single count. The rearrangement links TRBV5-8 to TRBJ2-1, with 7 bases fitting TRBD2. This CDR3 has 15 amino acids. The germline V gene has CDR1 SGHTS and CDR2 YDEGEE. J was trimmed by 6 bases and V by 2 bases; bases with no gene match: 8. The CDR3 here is CASSFSGRALNEQFF. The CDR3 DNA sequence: TGTGCCAGCAGCTTTAGTGGGAGGGCCCTCAATGAGCAGTTCTTC.

CDR3 nucleotides: TGTGCCAGCAGTCCAACAGTCGCGAACACCGGGGAGCTGTTTTTT. Translation gives CASSPTVANTGELFF. This chain links TRBV27 with TRBJ2-2; D is undetermined. V lost 5 bases, J lost 0 bases, and 10 bases lay in between. CDR3 size: 15 residues. Germline values: CDR1 MNHEY, CDR2 SMNVEV (reference sequence).

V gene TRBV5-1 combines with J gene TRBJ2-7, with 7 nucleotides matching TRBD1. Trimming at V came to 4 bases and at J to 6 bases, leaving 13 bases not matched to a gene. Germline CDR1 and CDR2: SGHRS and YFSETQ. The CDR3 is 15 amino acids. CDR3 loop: CASSIGDSPFSEQYF. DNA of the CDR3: TGCGCCAGCAGCATTGGGGACAGCCCCTTTAGCGAGCAGTACTTC.